The 30 T cell receptor beta chains below all came from one sample that was sequenced in a study of blood T cell repertoires in COVID-19. TCRdb's table, derived via immunoSEQ multiplex PCR, lists solely in-frame clones and lacks some. This sample has 250,000 to 300,000 clones, with 70% to 90% found just once. The sequenced sample consisted of PBMCs or T cells enriched from blood (not recorded which). These receptors were collected from a woman aged 50 to 65 who had been exposed to COVID-19.

A word on this clone: The junction shows a germline mismatch at one end, possibly a read error. J is TRBJ1-1 and V is TRBV6-1; D gene ambiguous. The germline V gene has CDR1 MNHNS and CDR2 SASEGT. There are 12 residues in the CDR3. The CDR3 sequence is CASSEGPDFIEF. In DNA form, the CDR3 reads TGTGCCAGCAGTGAAGGTCCTGACTTTATTGAGTTT.

The chain joins TRBV5-5 to TRBJ2-2; 9 nucleotides align to TRBD1. Germline CDR1 SGHKS, CDR2 YYEKEE (reference sequence). The CDR3 is 14 amino acids. V trimming: 4 bases; J trimming: 6 bases; junction bases outside the gene matches: 4. This CDR3 is CASSLRTGAGELFF. CDR3 DNA sequence: TGTGCCAGCAGCCTTCGGACAGGGGCCGGGGAGCTGTTTTTT.

The chain uses TRBV3-1 (or the pseudogene TRBV3-2) and TRBJ2-5; 9 bases align to TRBD2. V trimming: 1 base; J trimming: 5 bases; junction bases outside the gene matches: 8. This CDR3 is 16 amino acids long. Germline V lookup: CDR1 LGHDT, CDR2 YNNKEL (reference sequence). The CDR3 DNA sequence: TGTGCCAGCAGCCAAGTATCGAGCGGGGGGAGGGAGACCCAGTACTTC. Protein product: CASSQVSSGGRETQYF.

The rearrangement joins TRBV6-5 to TRBJ2-5; D may be TRBD2 (6 bases). The V gene's germline CDR1 is MNHEY and CDR2 SVGAGI. V was shortened by 6 bases and J by 2 bases, with 10 bases between the two germline ends. This CDR3 is built from 13 residues. Here the CDR3 DNA reads TGTGCCAGCAGGCGGGGTCTTCAAGAGACCCAGTACTTC. Protein: CASRRGLQETQYF.

This rearrangement joins TRBV27 to TRBJ1-5, with a weak D call TRBD1 (6 bases). The V and J ends lost 8 bases and 5 bases respectively, with 10 bases between them. This CDR3 is 12 amino acids long. In germline, CDR1 is MNHEY, CDR2 SMNVEV (reference sequence). CDR3 region: CASAQGHQPQHF. CDR3 bases: TGTGCCAGCGCACAGGGACATCAGCCCCAGCATTTT.

This chain joins TRBV6-2 or TRBV6-3 and TRBJ2-5; 8 nucleotides agree with TRBD2. The germline gives CDR1 MNHEY, CDR2 SVGEGT. This CDR3 is built from 15 residues. J lost 5 bases, V lost 6 bases, and 11 bases had no gene match. CDR3 in amino acids: CASSLRGVPGETQYF. In DNA, the CDR3 is TGTGCCAGCAGCCTGCGGGGGGTCCCAGGGGAGACCCAGTACTTC.

V and J are TRBV5-1 and TRBJ1-1; D remains unclear. V was clipped by 5 bases and J by 3 bases, with 11 bases between them. The CDR3 extends over 13 amino acids. CDR1 and CDR2 (germline): SGHRS, YFSETQ. The CDR3 loop is CASSQDTDTEAFF. In DNA form, the CDR3 reads TGCGCCAGCAGTCAAGACACCGACACTGAAGCTTTCTTT.

The V gene is TRBV4-1, the J gene TRBJ2-2; 8 bases are a match to TRBD1. Germline CDR1 MGHRA, CDR2 YSYEKL. The CDR3 covers 16 residues. V shed 1 base and J 5 bases; nucleotides not matched to a gene: 6. CDR3 in amino acids: CASSQVDRGGTGELFF. The CDR3, as DNA: TGCGCCAGCAGCCAAGTAGACAGGGGTGGTACCGGGGAGCTGTTTTTT.

A note on this clone: The same CDR3 can be traced to other DNA sequences in this sample. This chain links TRBV18 with TRBJ1-2; unclear D gene. V lost 3 bases and J 3 bases, leaving 8 bases between the germline ends. The CDR3 contains 13 residues. Looked up from germline, CDR1 is KGHSH and CDR2 is LQKENI. The CDR3 is CASSPTEDYGYTF. The CDR3 DNA reads as TGTGCCAGCTCACCCACAGAAGACTATGGCTACACCTTC.

This chain links TRBV28 with TRBJ2-1; a weak D match, TRBD1 (5 bases). The CDR3 has 13 residues. Per germline, CDR1 MDHEN and CDR2 SYDVKM. The V and J ends lost 7 bases and 3 bases respectively, with 10 bases between them. This CDR3 is CASKSGNYNEQFF. Here the CDR3 DNA reads TGTGCCAGCAAGTCAGGGAACTACAATGAGCAGTTCTTC.

The chain links TRBV15 to TRBJ1-1; maybe TRBD1 (6 bases). Germline V gives CDR1 LNHNV, CDR2 YYDKDF (reference sequence). The V end lost 3 bases, the J end lost 4 bases, and 15 bases lay between the germline ends. This CDR3 is built from 15 residues. The CDR3 sequence: CATSSITGIRTEAFF. The CDR3 coding sequence is TGTGCCACCAGCAGCATAACAGGGATCCGCACTGAAGCTTTCTTT.

This chain connects TRBV19 to TRBJ1-1; 8 bases map to TRBD1. This CDR3 region has 15 residues. Germline trimming cut 4 bases from V and 5 bases from J; bases unmatched to any gene: 9. Germline values: CDR1 LNHDA, CDR2 SQIVND (reference sequence). The CDR3 nucleotides are TGTGCCAGTAGTACCTATCGGACAGGGCGGACTGAAGCTTTCTTT. Its protein product is CASSTYRTGRTEAFF.

The chain carries TRBV7-9 and TRBJ1-1; 8 nucleotides line up with TRBD1. The CDR3 totals 15 residues. The V segment lost 5 bases and the J segment 1 base; nucleotides outside the gene matches: 6. The germline V gene encodes CDR1 SEHNR and CDR2 FQNEAQ (reference sequence). This chain's CDR3 is CASSHPGTGNTEAFF. The CDR3 DNA reads TGTGCCAGCAGCCACCCCGGGACAGGGAACACTGAAGCTTTCTTT. The variable domain in full, with the rest retrieved from reference TRBV7-9 and TRBJ1-1, is DTGVSQNPRHKITKRGQNVTFRCDPISEHNRLYWYRQTLGQGPEFLTYFQNEAQLEKSRLLSDRFSAERPKGSFSTLEIQRTEQGDSAMYLCASSHPGTGNTEAFFGQGTRLTVV.

The chain joins TRBV18 to TRBJ2-7; 7 bases map to TRBD1. V gave up 2 bases and J gave up 5 bases; unmatched junction bases: 6. The CDR3 extends over 14 amino acids. From germline, CDR1 is KGHSH and CDR2 LQKENI. The CDR3 loop reads CASSPRKGANEQYF. CDR3 in DNA: TGTGCCAGCTCACCAAGAAAGGGGGCCAACGAGCAGTACTTC.

The gene calls are TRBV2 and TRBJ2-7; 8 positions match TRBD2. Germline CDR1 is SNHLY and CDR2 is FYNNEI. CDR3 length: 14 amino acids. Trimming removed 8 bases from V and 5 bases from J; junction bases left unmatched: 11. The CDR3 sequence: CASWRGGGIHEQYF. CDR3 nucleotide sequence: TGTGCCAGCTGGAGAGGCGGGGGGATCCACGAGCAGTACTTC. The whole variable domain, remainder taken from reference TRBV2 and TRBJ2-7, is EPEVTQTPSHQVTQMGQEVILRCVPISNHLYFYWYRQILGQKVEFLVSFYNNEISEKSEIFDDQFSVERPDGSNFTLKIRSTKLEDSAMYFCASWRGGGIHEQYFGPGTRLTVT.

The V call is TRBV12-3 or TRBV12-4, the J call TRBJ1-1, with 7 bases identical to TRBD1. V lost 3 bases and J lost 5; bases outside the gene matches: 3. There are 13 residues in the CDR3. CDR3 residues: CASSLTGRTEAFF. As DNA, the CDR3 is TGTGCCAGCAGTTTGACAGGGAGGACTGAAGCTTTCTTT.

CDR3: CASSQEPGGLYNEQFF. Here the CDR3 DNA reads TGCGCCAGCAGCCAAGAACCGGGGGGCCTATACAATGAGCAGTTCTTC. The chain has TRBV4-3 and TRBJ2-1; a possible D gene is TRBD2 (7 bases). Germline V gives CDR1 LGHNA, CDR2 YSLEER. CDR3 size: 16 residues. Deletions cut 0 bases from V and 4 bases from J, with 13 bases between.

V and J are TRBV27 and TRBJ2-3, with D possibly being TRBD2 (6 bases). The CDR3 covers 14 residues. V lost 5 bases and J 10 bases, leaving 19 bases between the germline ends. In germline, CDR1 is MNHEY, CDR2 SMNVEV (reference sequence). The CDR3 here is CASSLIHRDSAQYF. The CDR3 region has the DNA TGTGCCAGCAGTCTTATCCACCGGGACTCCGCGCAGTATTTT.

CDR3: CASSPPRFINTEAFF. Written as DNA, the CDR3 is TGTGCCAGCTCACCACCGAGATTCATCAACACTGAAGCTTTCTTT. The V gene is TRBV18, the J gene TRBJ1-1; no clear D gene. The CDR3 is 15 amino acids. V lost 0 bases to trimming and J lost 2 bases, with 10 bases between them. The germline V gene has CDR1 KGHSH and CDR2 LQKENI. The variable domain in full, completed from reference TRBV18 and TRBJ1-1, reads NAGVMQNPRHLVRRRGQEARLRCSPMKGHSHVYWYRQLPEEGLKFMVYLQKENIIDESGMPKERFSAEFPKEGPSILRIQQVVRGDSAAYFCASSPPRFINTEAFFGQGTRLTVV.

The chain uses TRBV29-1 and TRBJ2-7; TRBD2 agrees at 7 bases. The CDR3 runs 14 residues. J was trimmed by 1 base and V by 1 base; bases with no gene match: 4. The germline V gene encodes CDR1 SQVTM and CDR2 ANQGSEA. The CDR3 is CSVEGGGLSYEQYF. DNA for the CDR3: TGCAGCGTTGAAGGGGGGGGTTTGTCCTACGAGCAGTACTTC.

The J gene is TRBJ1-1, the V gene TRBV18; no reliable D call. This CDR3 has 14 amino acids. The germline gives CDR1 KGHSH, CDR2 LQKENI. With 6 bases removed from V and 1 base from J, the gap between germline ends came to 12 bases. CDR3 protein: CASSPIRENTEAFF. For the CDR3, the DNA is TGTGCCAGCTCGCCCATTCGGGAGAACACTGAAGCTTTCTTT.

This clone has a handful of counts. J is TRBJ2-5 and V is TRBV27, with D perhaps matching TRBD1 (6 bases). Trimming pared 2 bases from V and 2 bases from J, leaving 12 bases between. CDR1 is MNHEY and CDR2 is SMNVEV in the germline V gene (reference sequence). The CDR3 spans 15 residues. CDR3 coding DNA: TGTGCCAGCAGTTTAGACAGGAGGAGTCAAGAGACCCAGTACTTC. It is translated as CASSLDRRSQETQYF.

This chain links TRBV9 with TRBJ2-3, with D perhaps matching TRBD2 (5 bases). CDR3 length: 15 residues. Trimming cost V 1 base and J 4 bases, with 13 bases left between them. The germline gives CDR1 SGDLS, CDR2 YYNGEE. Here the CDR3 reads CASSVMSSSADTQYF. The CDR3 DNA sequence: TGTGCCAGCAGCGTAATGTCTAGCTCGGCAGATACGCAGTATTTT.

For this clone: A read error may explain this, as a much larger clone is one base away. The V and J genes are TRBV5-6 and TRBJ1-1; D might be TRBD1 (5 bases). CDR3 length: 13 residues. CDR1 SGHDT and CDR2 YYEEEE come from the germline V gene. The V and J ends lost 4 bases and 2 bases respectively, with 9 bases between them. CDR3 protein: CASSLDSNTEAFF. CDR3 coding DNA: TGTGCCAGCAGCCTTGACAGTAACACTGAAGCTTTCTTT. The whole variable domain, remainder taken from reference TRBV5-6 and TRBJ1-1, is DAGVTQSPTHLIKTRGQQVTLRCSPKSGHDTVSWYQQALGQGPQFIFQYYEEEERQRGNFPDRFSGHQFPNYSSELNVNALLLGDSALYLCASSLDSNTEAFFGQGTRLTVV.

The gene calls are TRBV10-3 and TRBJ2-3; TRBD2 aligns across 9 bases. This CDR3 is built from 16 residues. With 3 bases clipped from V and 2 bases from J, the junction kept 6 bases outside the gene matches. Germline V gene data show CDR1 as ENHRY and CDR2 as SYGVKD. CDR3: CAISDLSGGPTDTQYF. The CDR3, as DNA: TGTGCCATCAGTGACCTTAGCGGGGGCCCCACAGATACGCAGTATTTT.

This clone has only a few counts. This chain links TRBV20-1 with TRBJ1-1; D gene unclear. There are 13 residues in the CDR3. CDR1 and CDR2 from the germline V gene are DFQATT and SNEGSKA (reference sequence). The germline V and J ends were trimmed by 3 bases and 1 base, with 9 bases remaining between them. Here the CDR3 reads CSASGVSNTEAFF. The CDR3 region has the DNA TGCAGTGCTAGTGGAGTGTCGAACACTGAAGCTTTCTTT.

J is TRBJ1-1 and V is TRBV9, with a tentative D call TRBD1 (6 bases). The CDR3 spans 16 residues. CDR1 is SGDLS and CDR2 is YYNGEE in the germline V gene. The V and J ends lost 0 bases and 5 bases respectively, with 17 bases between them. Here the CDR3 reads CASSVDGAGGRTEAFF. In nucleotides, the CDR3 is TGTGCCAGCAGCGTAGACGGTGCGGGGGGCAGAACTGAAGCTTTCTTT. Complete variable domain (other parts from reference TRBV9 and TRBJ1-1): DSGVTQTPKHLITATGQRVTLRCSPRSGDLSVYWYQQSLDQGLQFLIQYYNGEERAKGNILERFSAQQFPDLHSELNLSSLELGDSALYFCASSVDGAGGRTEAFFGQGTRLTVV.

This sequence joins TRBV29-1 and TRBJ2-3; D may be TRBD1 (6 bases). This CDR3 is 11 amino acids long. CDR1 is SQVTM, CDR2 ANQGSEA, per germline. Trimming left V 8 bases short and J 5 bases short, with 11 bases between. The CDR3 DNA is TGCAGCACAGGGACGAGAGATACGCAGTATTTT. The encoded protein is CSTGTRDTQYF.

The gene calls are TRBV4-3 and TRBJ1-1, with 11 positions matching TRBD1. The CDR3 contains 16 residues. The germline gives CDR1 LGHNA, CDR2 YSLEER. The V gene end was trimmed by 6 bases and the J gene end by 1 base; junction bases not matched to a gene: 7. The CDR3 sequence: CASSRGTGGGNTEAFF. The CDR3 bases are TGCGCCAGCAGTCGTGGGACAGGGGGAGGGAACACTGAAGCTTTCTTT.

Written as DNA, the CDR3 is TGCGCCAGCAGTGCGGGGGGCAGTGAGCAGTTCTTC. It encodes CASSAGGSEQFF. The rearrangement joins TRBV10-1 to TRBJ2-1; TRBD2 is a possible D gene (7 bases). The V gene's germline CDR1 is WNHNN and CDR2 SYGVQD (reference sequence). The CDR3 sequence is 12 residues long. Trimming cost V 4 bases and J 9 bases, with 10 bases left between them.